This entry lists 25 T cell receptor beta chains sequenced from one sample in a study of early T cells in non-severe SARS-CoV-2 infection. From the 5' RACE reads, TCRdb called clonotypes with MiXCR, one entry per CDR3 protein. This table holds about 58,000 distinct CDR3 sequences, 9.5% to 15% found once. Here the sequenced sample was whole blood, taken at baseline. The receptors were sampled from an adult who was a healthcare worker with PCR-confirmed SARS-CoV-2 infection or an uninfected control (not recorded which). The donor label of this sample is uncertain.

This clonotype has only a few counts. The rearrangement joins TRBV20-1 to TRBJ1-1; D may be TRBD1 (5 bases). This CDR3 region has 13 residues. CDR1 and CDR2 (germline): DFQATT, SNEGSKA (reference sequence). V gave up 2 bases and J gave up 1 base, with 8 bases separating them. CDR3: CSARSQGNTEAFF. The DNA of the CDR3 is TGCAGTGCTAGATCGCAGGGGAACACTGAAGCTTTCTTT.

This clonotype turned up a few times. This rearrangement joins TRBV21-1 to TRBJ1-1; TRBD1 reflects the table's D call only, with no check against the DNA. TRBV21-1 has pseudogene status. There are 13 residues in the CDR3. The CDR3 protein is CASKQGNHTEAFF. CDR3 DNA: TGTGCCAGTAAACAGGGAAACCACACTGAAGCTTTCTTT.

This sequence joins TRBV5-1 and TRBJ2-3; no definite D call. Germline V CDR1 and CDR2: SGHRS, YFSETQ. The ends were cut back, 4 bases at V and 6 bases at J, with 15 bases in the middle. CDR3 length: 14 residues. CDR3 in amino acids: CASSLLSLPDTQYF. CDR3 nucleotides: TGCGCCAGCAGCCTCCTAAGCCTCCCGGATACGCAGTATTTT.

This clonotype was picked up a small number of times. The chain uses TRBV5-1 and TRBJ2-3, with TRBD1 as a possible D gene (5 bases). The CDR3 has 15 amino acids. Between the trimmed V and J ends, which lost 0 bases and 4 bases, there was a span of 12 bases. The germline V gene encodes CDR1 SGHRS and CDR2 YFSETQ. The CDR3 nucleotides read TGCGCCAGCAGCTTGGTGGGCAGGGCCCCAGATACGCAGTATTTT. It codes for CASSLVGRAPDTQYF.

This clonotype was counted ten times or more. The CDR3 reads CASSELGVETQYF. CDR3 nucleotides: TGTGCCAGCAGTGAATTGGGGGTAGAGACCCAGTACTTC. This chain links TRBV25-1 with TRBJ2-5, with D possibly being TRBD1 or TRBD2 (5 bases each). The germline V gene encodes CDR1 MGHDK and CDR2 SYGVNS. CDR3 size: 13 residues. V lost 1 base to trimming and J lost 4 bases, with 7 bases between them.

This clonotype occurred a few times. This sequence joins TRBV5-1 and TRBJ1-1, with D possibly TRBD1 on 5 matching bases. The CDR3 is 14 residues long. The V end lost 0 bases, the J end lost 4 bases, and 10 bases lay between the germline ends. From germline, CDR1 is SGHRS and CDR2 YFSETQ. CDR3 DNA: TGCGCCAGCAGCTTGGGGGGCTTAAGCACTGAAGCTTTCTTT. Its translation is CASSLGGLSTEAFF.

There are a few counts of this clonotype. The V gene is TRBV12-3 or TRBV12-4, the J gene TRBJ2-7; TRBD2 is a possible D gene (6 bases). This CDR3 comprises 13 residues. V was cut by 3 bases and J by 9 bases, with 15 bases left in between. The CDR3 DNA reads TGTGCCAGCAGTTTCGGGAACAGGCGGGGGCAGTACGTC. Protein sequence: CASSFGNRRGQYV.

This clonotype was counted a few times. The chain has TRBV4-1 and TRBJ1-1; D uncertain. The germline gives CDR1 MGHRA, CDR2 YSYEKL. The CDR3 runs 15 residues. Trimming removed 1 base from V and 5 bases from J, with 14 bases in between. The CDR3 DNA reads as TGCGCCAGCAGCCAAGTGGGGAGGGCCGCAACTGAAGCTTTCTTT. Translating it yields CASSQVGRAATEAFF.

This clonotype was recorded at least ten times. This sequence joins TRBV6-6 and TRBJ1-2; 7 nucleotides line up with TRBD1. In germline, CDR1 is MNHNY, CDR2 SVGAGI (reference sequence). Losses at the gene ends were 4 bases for V and 7 bases for J; bases not matched to a gene: 9. CDR3 size: 14 residues. The CDR3 reads CASSSRTGALGYTF. The CDR3 bases are TGTGCCAGCAGTTCTAGGACAGGCGCCCTTGGCTACACCTTC.

This sequence joins TRBV5-4 and TRBJ2-1; TRBD1 or TRBD2 may be the D gene (5 bases each). The V and J ends lost 0 bases and 7 bases respectively, with 14 bases between them. This CDR3 region has 15 residues. The germline V gene has CDR1 SGHNT and CDR2 YYREEE (reference sequence). CDR3 bases: TGTGCCAGCAGCTTGGCCCCGGGGCAGGGTAATGAGCAGTTCTTC. Translating it yields CASSLAPGQGNEQFF.

The chain links TRBV12-3 or TRBV12-4 to TRBJ1-6; D unclear. Trimming removed 2 bases from V and 9 bases from J, with 11 bases in between. The CDR3 extends over 14 amino acids. The CDR3 protein is CASSLIGQSSPLHF. The CDR3 bases are TGTGCCAGCAGTTTAATTGGTCAGAGTTCACCCCTCCACTTT.

Only a few counts were recorded for this clonotype. The chain uses TRBV5-1 and TRBJ2-1; 8 nucleotides align to TRBD1. The germline gives CDR1 SGHRS, CDR2 YFSETQ. This CDR3 has 14 residues. With V trimmed by 5 bases and J by 5 bases, 6 bases remained unmatched. The chain's CDR3 is CASRRNRGDNEQFF. As DNA, the CDR3 is TGCGCCAGCAGGCGAAACAGGGGGGACAATGAGCAGTTCTTC.

This clonotype has only a few counts. J is TRBJ2-2 and V is TRBV7-6, with D unclear. Trimming shortened V by 1 base and J by 6 bases, and 9 bases separated the two germline ends. The CDR3 extends over 14 amino acids. CDR1 is SGHVS and CDR2 is FNYEAQ in the germline V gene. The CDR3 region is CASSLDLAAGELFF. As DNA, the CDR3 is TGTGCCAGCAGCTTAGACTTGGCAGCCGGGGAGCTGTTTTTT.

V usage is TRBV15 and J usage is TRBJ2-7; 13 positions agree with TRBD2. Trimming cost V 3 bases and J 2 bases; bases outside gene matches: 1. Germline V gene lookup returns CDR1 LNHNV and CDR2 YYDKDF (reference sequence). The CDR3 is 15 residues long. The CDR3 nucleotides read TGTGCCACCAGCAGCGGACTAGCGGGAGCCTACGAGCAGTACGTC. As protein: CATSSGLAGAYEQYV.

This clonotype turned up a few times. The chain is built from TRBV29-1 and TRBJ1-1; 9 bases agree with TRBD1. Germline V gives CDR1 SQVTM, CDR2 ANQGSEA. This CDR3 has 14 amino acids. The trim removed 7 bases at V and 1 base at J, leaving 7 bases unmatched. The CDR3 DNA sequence: TGCAGCGGAATCCCGGGACAGGGGAACACTGAAGCTTTCTTT. This encodes CSGIPGQGNTEAFF.

This clonotype showed up just a few times. The V gene is TRBV6-1, the J gene TRBJ1-1, with a possible D match to TRBD1 (6 bases). The CDR3 runs to 15 residues. Germline CDR1 and CDR2: MNHNS and SASEGT. V gave up 1 base and J gave up 4 bases, with 13 bases separating them. For the CDR3, the DNA is TGTGCCAGCAGTGAAGAGGGGGGCTCAAGCACTGAAGCTTTCTTT. Translation: CASSEEGGSSTEAFF.

A few counts support this clonotype. This chain joins TRBV7-9 and TRBJ1-4; D unclear. This CDR3 spans 12 amino acids. Looked up from germline, CDR1 is SEHNR and CDR2 is FQNEAQ (reference sequence). The V end lost 1 base, the J end lost 8 bases, and 5 bases lay between the germline ends. The CDR3 DNA reads as TGTGCCAGCAGCTTAGGAAGAGAAAAACTGTTTTTT. This codes for CASSLGREKLFF.

This clonotype was counted between two and nine times. This rearrangement joins TRBV7-2 to TRBJ2-1; a possible D gene is TRBD1 (6 bases). The germline gives CDR1 SGHTA, CDR2 FQGNSA. V was pared by 5 bases and J by 4 bases, with 12 bases between. The CDR3 spans 14 residues. CDR3 bases: TGTGCCAGCAGCCCACAGGGATATTACAATGAGCAGTTCTTC. This sequence encodes CASSPQGYYNEQFF.

V usage is TRBV11-2 and J usage is TRBJ2-5; D is tentatively TRBD1 or TRBD2 (5 bases each). This CDR3 spans 15 amino acids. V was pared by 0 bases and J by 4 bases, with 12 bases between. Germline assignment: CDR1 SGHAT and CDR2 FQNNGV. CDR3 DNA: TGTGCCAGCAGCTTAGATTGGGGGTTGGGAGAGACCCAGTACTTC. Its translation: CASSLDWGLGETQYF.

The CDR3 protein is CASSYSRPMGEFGNIQYF. DNA of the CDR3: TGTGCCAGCAGTTACTCCAGGCCGATGGGGGAATTTGGAAACATTCAGTACTTC. J is TRBJ2-4 and V is TRBV6-2 or TRBV6-3, with D perhaps matching TRBD1 or TRBD2 (5 bases each). V was trimmed by 0 bases and J by 6 bases, leaving 21 bases between them. CDR3 length equals 18 residues. CDR1 and CDR2 from the germline V gene are MNHEY and SVGEGT.

The chain links TRBV12-3 or TRBV12-4 to TRBJ1-1; D is unclear. This CDR3 is 14 amino acids long. V was pared by 2 bases and J by 1 base, with 8 bases between. CDR3 sequence: CASSLSLQNTEAFF. The CDR3 DNA sequence: TGTGCCAGCAGTTTAAGTCTTCAGAACACTGAAGCTTTCTTT.

This sequence joins TRBV2 and TRBJ2-5; 10 bases align to TRBD2. Germline-derived CDR1 and CDR2 are SNHLY and FYNNEI. The CDR3 consists of 15 residues. J lost 3 bases, V lost 4 bases, and 5 bases had no gene match. The chain's CDR3 is CASSGASGGEETQYF. The DNA for the CDR3 is TGTGCCAGCAGTGGGGCTAGCGGGGGAGAAGAGACCCAGTACTTC.

At least ten counts were recorded for this clonotype. Here the CDR3 DNA reads TGTGCCAGCAGCTTGGGTCGGGGACAGAAGAGGTATGGCTACACCTTC. It is translated as CASSLGRGQKRYGYTF. This chain joins TRBV5-4 and TRBJ1-2, with 7 bases lining up with TRBD1. There are 16 residues in the CDR3. The germline gives CDR1 SGHNT, CDR2 YYREEE (reference sequence). The trim removed 0 bases at V and 5 bases at J, leaving 10 bases unmatched. Full variable domain (outside the CDR3, taken from reference TRBV5-4 and TRBJ1-2): ETGVTQSPTHLIKTRGQQVTLRCSSQSGHNTVSWYQQALGQGPQFIFQYYREEENGRGNFPPRFSGLQFPNYSSELNVNALELDDSALYLCASSLGRGQKRYGYTFGSGTRLTVV.

This chain links TRBV6-1 with TRBJ2-3; possibly TRBD2 for D (7 bases). V was cut by 8 bases and J by 6 bases, with 18 bases left in between. CDR1 is MNHNS, CDR2 SASEGT, per germline. This CDR3 is 14 amino acids long. CDR3 DNA: TGTGCCAGCCAACGGGGGGCCTCTTCTGATACGCAGTATTTT. Translation gives CASQRGASSDTQYF.

The CDR3 DNA sequence: TGTGCCAGCAGCTCCACCGACGGACTAGCGGGGGGGCGGTCAGATACGCAGTATTTT. This sequence encodes CASSSTDGLAGGRSDTQYF. The chain links TRBV13 to TRBJ2-3, with 15 bases lining up with TRBD2. V was pared by 4 bases and J by 4 bases, with 12 bases of the junction left unmatched. The CDR3 extends over 19 amino acids. Germline V gene lookup returns CDR1 PRHDT and CDR2 FYEKMQ (reference sequence).